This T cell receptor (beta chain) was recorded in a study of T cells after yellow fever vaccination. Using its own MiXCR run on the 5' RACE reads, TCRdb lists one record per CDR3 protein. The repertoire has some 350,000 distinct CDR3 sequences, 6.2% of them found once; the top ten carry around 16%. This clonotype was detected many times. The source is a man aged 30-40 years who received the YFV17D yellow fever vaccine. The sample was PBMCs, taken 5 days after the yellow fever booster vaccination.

The CDR3 DNA reads as TGCGCCAGCAGCCAAGGCCAGGGACTAGCGATCGACGAGCAGTACTTC. Translation gives CASSQGQGLAIDEQYF. The rearrangement uses TRBV4-3 and TRBJ2-7, with 10 positions matching TRBD2. The V gene's germline CDR1 is LGHNA and CDR2 YSLEER. The trim removed 1 base at V and 5 bases at J, leaving 8 bases unmatched. This CDR3 contains 16 residues.